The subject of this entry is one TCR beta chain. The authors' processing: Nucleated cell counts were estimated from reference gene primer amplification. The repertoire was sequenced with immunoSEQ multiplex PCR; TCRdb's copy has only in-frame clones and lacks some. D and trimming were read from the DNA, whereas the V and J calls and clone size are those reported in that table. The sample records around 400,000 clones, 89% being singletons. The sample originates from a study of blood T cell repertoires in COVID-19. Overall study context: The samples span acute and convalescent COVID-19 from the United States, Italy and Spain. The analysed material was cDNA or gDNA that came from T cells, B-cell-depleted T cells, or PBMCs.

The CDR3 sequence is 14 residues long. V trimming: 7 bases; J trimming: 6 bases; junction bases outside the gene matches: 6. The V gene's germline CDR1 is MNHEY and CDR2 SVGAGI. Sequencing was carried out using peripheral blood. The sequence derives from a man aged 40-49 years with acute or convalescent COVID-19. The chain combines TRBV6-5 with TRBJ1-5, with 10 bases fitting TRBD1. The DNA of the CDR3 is TGTGCCAGCACGCCGGGACAGGGGATTCAGCCCCAGCATTTT. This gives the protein CASTPGQGIQPQHF.